This T cell receptor (beta chain) was captured in a study of OX40 agonist ivuxolimab in advanced cancers. In the study overall: The dose-escalation cohort had hepatocellular carcinoma, melanoma, renal cell or head and neck cancer.

This clone has only one observation. Its antigen is currently unknown. There are 14 residues in the CDR3. V gave up 4 bases and J gave up 8 bases, with 14 bases separating them. The V gene's germline CDR1 is PRHDT and CDR2 FYEKMQ (reference sequence). Only in-frame clones appear in the TCRdb table, and some are missing; sequencing was by immunoSEQ multiplex PCR. The sample contains about 80,000 clones, under 90% of which appear only once. Whole-study results and caveats: Some of the nonresponding patients also showed low levels of normalized T-cell clonal expansion. More expanded clones were found, on average, in CD8+ than in CD4+ T cells.

The receptor's source is an adult with an advanced solid tumor such as melanoma, head and neck, liver or kidney cancer. The specimen comprised CD4+ or CD8+ T cells sorted from blood, sampled in a trial of the OX40 agonist ivuxolimab. J is TRBJ1-4 and V is TRBV13; D uncertain. The CDR3: CASSSGVQREKLFF. The CDR3 nucleotides read TGTGCCAGCAGCTCTGGAGTACAGAGGGAAAAACTGTTTTTT.